This entry is about one TCR beta chain. This CDR3 contains 15 residues. The ends lost 0 bases at V and 3 bases at J; junction bases unmatched: 1. CDR1 and CDR2 from the germline V gene are ENHRY and SYGVKD. This entry is derived from a study of blood T cell repertoires in COVID-19. For the study at large: Nucleic acid was either cDNA or gDNA, and it came from T cells, B-cell-depleted T cells, or PBMCs.

Sequencing used immunoSEQ multiplex PCR; TCRdb keeps in-frame clones, though not all of them. The sample contains 24,000 or so clones, 88% of which appear only once. The chain links TRBV10-3 to TRBJ1-4; 7 bases fit TRBD1. The material sequenced was peripheral blood. The sequence was collected from an older man in a cohort sampled during active COVID-19. The CDR3 protein is CAISESQGANEKLFF. In DNA, the CDR3 is TGTGCCATCAGTGAGTCGCAGGGGGCTAATGAAAAACTGTTTTTT.